The T cell receptor (beta chain) described here comes from a study of human T cells and chemical hapten exposure. Study-level background: It was small differences in pooled library volume that mainly caused per-sample TCR yields to vary.

One entry per CDR3 protein, called by TCRdb with MiXCR from the RACE reads. The sample records over 300,000 distinct CDR3 sequences, less than 6.5% being singletons. Concerning this clonotype: Its antigen is unknown.

The CDR3 loop spans 14 amino acids. V trimming: 6 bases; J trimming: 4 bases; junction bases outside the gene matches: 8. Described time point: pre-sensitization, week 0. Treatment given: therapeutic diphenylcyclopropenone sensitization with weekly scalp DPC. Each patch-test visit's blood sample preceded patch application. Points from the study as a whole: The study found expanded TCRs formed significantly more large CDR3 similarity clusters than controls. Counts of TCRs above 1 in 1000 frequency stayed unchanged with DPC sensitization.

The chain employs TRBV12-3 or TRBV12-4 and TRBJ1-1; 7 bases map to TRBD1. The sample in question was whole blood, obtained in connection with sensitization to the hapten diphenylcyclopropenone (DPC). This sequence was found in a woman aged 50 to 60 with alopecia areata. Some clones in this sample may be carry-over from other donors' samples. The CDR3 sequence: CASRRQGPGTEAFF. The DNA of the CDR3 is TGTGCCAGCAGAAGACAGGGCCCAGGCACTGAAGCTTTCTTT.